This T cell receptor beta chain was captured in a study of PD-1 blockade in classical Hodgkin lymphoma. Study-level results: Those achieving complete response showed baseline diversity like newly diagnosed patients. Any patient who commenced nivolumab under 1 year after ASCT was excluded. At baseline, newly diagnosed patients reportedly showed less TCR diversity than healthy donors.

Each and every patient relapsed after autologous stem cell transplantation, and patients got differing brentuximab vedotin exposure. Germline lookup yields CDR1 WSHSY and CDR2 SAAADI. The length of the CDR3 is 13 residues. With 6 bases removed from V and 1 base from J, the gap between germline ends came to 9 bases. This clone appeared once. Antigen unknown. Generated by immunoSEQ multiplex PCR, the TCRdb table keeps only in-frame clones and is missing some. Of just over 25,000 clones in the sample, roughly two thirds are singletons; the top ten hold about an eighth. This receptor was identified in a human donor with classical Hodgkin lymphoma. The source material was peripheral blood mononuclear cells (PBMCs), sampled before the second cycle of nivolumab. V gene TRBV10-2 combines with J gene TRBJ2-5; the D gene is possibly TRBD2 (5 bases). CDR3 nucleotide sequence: TGCGCCAGCAGAAACGGGGTCCAAGAGACCCAGTACTTC. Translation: CASRNGVQETQYF.